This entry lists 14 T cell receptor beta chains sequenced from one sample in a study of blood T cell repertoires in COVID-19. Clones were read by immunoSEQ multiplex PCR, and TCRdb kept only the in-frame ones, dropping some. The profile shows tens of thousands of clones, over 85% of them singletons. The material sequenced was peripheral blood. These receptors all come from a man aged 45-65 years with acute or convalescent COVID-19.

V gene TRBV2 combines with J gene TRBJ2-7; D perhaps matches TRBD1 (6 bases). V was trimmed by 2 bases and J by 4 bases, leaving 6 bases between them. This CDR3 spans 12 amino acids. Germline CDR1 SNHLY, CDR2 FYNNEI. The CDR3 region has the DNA TGTGCCAGCAGTGAAAGGGGGTACGAGCAGTACTTC. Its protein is CASSERGYEQYF. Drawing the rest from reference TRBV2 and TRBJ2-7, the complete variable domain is EPEVTQTPSHQVTQMGQEVILRCVPISNHLYFYWYRQILGQKVEFLVSFYNNEISEKSEIFDDQFSVERPDGSNFTLKIRSTKLEDSAMYFCASSERGYEQYFGPGTRLTVT.

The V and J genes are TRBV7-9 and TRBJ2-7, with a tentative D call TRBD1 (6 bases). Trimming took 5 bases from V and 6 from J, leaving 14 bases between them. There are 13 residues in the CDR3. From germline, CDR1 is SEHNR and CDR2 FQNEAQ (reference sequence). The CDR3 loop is CASSPQGTGEQYV. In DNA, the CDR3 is TGTGCCAGCAGCCCACAGGGTACGGGCGAGCAGTACGTC.

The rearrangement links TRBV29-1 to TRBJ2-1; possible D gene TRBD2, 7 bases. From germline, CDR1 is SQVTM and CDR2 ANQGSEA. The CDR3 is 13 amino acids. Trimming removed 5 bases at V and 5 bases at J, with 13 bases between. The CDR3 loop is CSVSRGPDNEQFF. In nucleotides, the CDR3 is TGCAGCGTTTCGCGGGGGCCCGACAATGAGCAGTTCTTC.

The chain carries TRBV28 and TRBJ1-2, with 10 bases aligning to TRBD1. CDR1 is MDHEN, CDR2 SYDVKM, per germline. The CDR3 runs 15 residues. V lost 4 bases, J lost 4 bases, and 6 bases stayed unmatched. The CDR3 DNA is TGTGCCAGCAGTTCCCTAGGGACAGGGGCCTATGGCTACACCTTC. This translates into CASSSLGTGAYGYTF.

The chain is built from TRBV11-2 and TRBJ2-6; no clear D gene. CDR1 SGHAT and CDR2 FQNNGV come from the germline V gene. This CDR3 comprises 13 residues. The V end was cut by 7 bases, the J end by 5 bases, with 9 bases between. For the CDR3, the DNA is TGTGCCAGCACCCGATCTAGGGCCAACGTCCTGACTTTC. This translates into CASTRSRANVLTF.

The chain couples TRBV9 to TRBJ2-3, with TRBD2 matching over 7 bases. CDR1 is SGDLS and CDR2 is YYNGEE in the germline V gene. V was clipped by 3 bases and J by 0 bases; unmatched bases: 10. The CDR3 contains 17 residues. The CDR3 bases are TGTGCCAGCAGCGCGGGAGGCGGACGTCCCAGCACAGATACGCAGTATTTT. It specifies CASSAGGGRPSTDTQYF. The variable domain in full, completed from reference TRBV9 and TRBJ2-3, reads DSGVTQTPKHLITATGQRVTLRCSPRSGDLSVYWYQQSLDQGLQFLIQYYNGEERAKGNILERFSAQQFPDLHSELNLSSLELGDSALYFCASSAGGGRPSTDTQYFGPGTRLTVL.

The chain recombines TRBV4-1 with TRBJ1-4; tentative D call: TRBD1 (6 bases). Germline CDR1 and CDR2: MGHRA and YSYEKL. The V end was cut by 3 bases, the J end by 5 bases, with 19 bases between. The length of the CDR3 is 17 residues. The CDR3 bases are TGCGCCAGCAGCCATCCGCTCAGGGGCAGGGTAAATGAAAAACTGTTTTTT. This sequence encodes CASSHPLRGRVNEKLFF.

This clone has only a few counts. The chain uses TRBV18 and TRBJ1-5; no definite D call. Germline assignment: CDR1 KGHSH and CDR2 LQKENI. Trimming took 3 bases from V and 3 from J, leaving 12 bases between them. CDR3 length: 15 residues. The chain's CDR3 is CASSPTAGSNQPQHF. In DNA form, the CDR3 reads TGTGCCAGCTCACCTACAGCGGGGTCCAATCAGCCCCAGCATTTT.

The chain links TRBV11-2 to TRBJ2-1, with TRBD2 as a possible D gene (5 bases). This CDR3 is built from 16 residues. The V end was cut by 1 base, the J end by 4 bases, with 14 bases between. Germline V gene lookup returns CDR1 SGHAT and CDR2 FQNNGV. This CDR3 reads CASSLAYGGLYNEQFF. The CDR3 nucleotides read TGTGCCAGCAGCTTAGCCTACGGCGGGTTATACAATGAGCAGTTCTTC.

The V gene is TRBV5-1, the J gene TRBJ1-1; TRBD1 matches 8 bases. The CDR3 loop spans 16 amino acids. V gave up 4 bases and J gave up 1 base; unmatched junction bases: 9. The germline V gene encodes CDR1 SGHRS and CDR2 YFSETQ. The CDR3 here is CASSPGTGGRNTEAFF. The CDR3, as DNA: TGCGCCAGCAGCCCTGGGACAGGTGGGAGGAACACTGAAGCTTTCTTT. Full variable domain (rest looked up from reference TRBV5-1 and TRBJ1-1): KAGVTQTPRYLIKTRGQQVTLSCSPISGHRSVSWYQQTPGQGLQFLFEYFSETQRNKGNFPGRFSGRQFSNSRSEMNVSTLELGDSALYLCASSPGTGGRNTEAFFGQGTRLTVV.

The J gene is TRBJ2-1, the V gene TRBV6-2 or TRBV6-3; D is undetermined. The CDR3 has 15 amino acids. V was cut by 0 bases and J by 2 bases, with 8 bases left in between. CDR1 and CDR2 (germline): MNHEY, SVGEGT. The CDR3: CASSYSARTYNEQFF. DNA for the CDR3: TGTGCCAGCAGTTACTCGGCCAGGACCTACAATGAGCAGTTCTTC.

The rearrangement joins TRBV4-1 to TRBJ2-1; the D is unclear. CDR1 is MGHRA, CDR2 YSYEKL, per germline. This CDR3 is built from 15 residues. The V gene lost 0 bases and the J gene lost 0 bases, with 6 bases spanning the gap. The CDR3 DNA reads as TGCGCCAGCAGCCAAGAGGTCGGCTCCTACAATGAGCAGTTCTTC. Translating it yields CASSQEVGSYNEQFF.

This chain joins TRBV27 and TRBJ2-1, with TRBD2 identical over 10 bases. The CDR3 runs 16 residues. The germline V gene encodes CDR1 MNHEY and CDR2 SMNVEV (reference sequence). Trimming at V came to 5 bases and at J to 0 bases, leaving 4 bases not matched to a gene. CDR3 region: CASSLAGAASYNEQFF. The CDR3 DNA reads TGTGCCAGCAGTCTAGCGGGAGCGGCCTCCTACAATGAGCAGTTCTTC.

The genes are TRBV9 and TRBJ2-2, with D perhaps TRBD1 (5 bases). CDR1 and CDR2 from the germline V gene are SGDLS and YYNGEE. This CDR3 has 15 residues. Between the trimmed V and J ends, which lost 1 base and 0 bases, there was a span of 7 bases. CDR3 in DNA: TGTGCCAGCAGCGTAACAGGAGCGAACACCGGGGAGCTGTTTTTT. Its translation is CASSVTGANTGELFF.